The clone carrying this TCR beta chain was counted a few times. These data come from a study of OX40 agonist ivuxolimab in advanced cancers. Clones were read by immunoSEQ multiplex PCR, and TCRdb kept only the in-frame ones, dropping some. In the table there are 89,000 or so clones, 91% of which are singletons. This CDR3 is built from 13 residues. The V gene's germline CDR1 is GTSNPN and CDR2 SVGIG (reference sequence). The V end lost 1 base, the J end lost 4 bases, and 8 bases lay between the germline ends. V and J are TRBV30 and TRBJ1-5; D gene unclear. The sample consisted of CD4+ or CD8+ T cells sorted from blood, taken in a trial of the OX40 agonist ivuxolimab. The receptor comes from an adult with an advanced solid tumor such as melanoma, head and neck, liver or kidney cancer. CDR3 nucleotide sequence: TGTGCCTGGAGTGGGCTTTGGAATCAGCCCCAGCATTTT. Its protein product is CAWSGLWNQPQHF.